The present T cell receptor beta chain was sequenced within a study of blood T cell repertoires in COVID-19. Original processing notes: How many nucleated cells were present was estimated from reference gene primer amplification. Only in-frame clones appear in the TCRdb table, and some are missing; sequencing was by immunoSEQ multiplex PCR. That table supplies the V and J calls and clone size; D and trimming were determined from the DNA. Among around 290,000 clones listed, 86% were seen once. The study drew participants aged about 18 to 89 years from approximately 25 US areas. Cohorts were determined from participant-reported clinical history. Symptom resolution, clearance, or two negative PCRs marked donors in Cohort 3 as recovered. The germline CDR1 and CDR2 sequences are MNHEY and SVGAGI. The CDR3 has 16 amino acids. V was shortened by 0 bases and J by 3 bases, with 14 bases between the two germline ends.

The origin of this receptor is a woman between 18 and 30 years old who had recovered from COVID-19. The chain employs TRBV6-5 and TRBJ1-1; D gene ambiguous. The sequenced sample consisted of PBMCs or T cells enriched from blood (not recorded which). The CDR3 region is CASSYSVVGEDTEAFF. CDR3 nucleotide sequence: TGTGCCAGCAGTTACTCGGTCGTTGGAGAAGACACTGAAGCTTTCTTT.